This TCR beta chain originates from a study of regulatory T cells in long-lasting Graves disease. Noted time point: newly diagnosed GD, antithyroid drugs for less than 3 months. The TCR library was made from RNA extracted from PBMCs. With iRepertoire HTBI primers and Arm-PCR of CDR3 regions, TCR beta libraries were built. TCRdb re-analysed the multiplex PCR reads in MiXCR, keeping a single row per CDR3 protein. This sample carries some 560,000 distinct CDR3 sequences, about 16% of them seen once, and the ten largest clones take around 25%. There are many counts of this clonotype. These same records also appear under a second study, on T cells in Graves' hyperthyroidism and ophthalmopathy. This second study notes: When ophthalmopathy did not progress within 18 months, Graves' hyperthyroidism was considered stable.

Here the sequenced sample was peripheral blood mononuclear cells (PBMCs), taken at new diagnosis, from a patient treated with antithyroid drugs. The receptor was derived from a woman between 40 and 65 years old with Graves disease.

In DNA form, the CDR3 reads TGTGCCAGCAGACCGAGCGGGGCCAGCACAGATACGCAGTATTTT. It is translated as CASRPSGASTDTQYF. The rearrangement links TRBV11-2 to TRBJ2-3; 7 positions agree with TRBD2. CDR1 and CDR2 (germline): SGHAT, FQNNGV. With V trimmed by 6 bases and J by 0 bases, 6 bases remained unmatched. This CDR3 is built from 15 residues.